Each of the 27 T cell receptor beta chains below was sequenced from the same sample in a study of blood T cell repertoires in COVID-19. Some clones are missing from TCRdb's copy, which holds only in-frame ones; the method was immunoSEQ multiplex PCR. This sample has a few hundred thousand clones, with approximately 88% found just once. Sequences were obtained from PBMCs or T cells enriched from blood (not recorded which). Source of these receptors: a woman aged 40-49 years who had recovered from COVID-19.

As for this clone: A junction end diverges from the germline sequence, so it may reflect a read error. This rearrangement joins TRBV29-1 to TRBJ2-5, with D perhaps matching TRBD2 (6 bases). The CDR3 has 10 amino acids. The germline V gene has CDR1 SQVTM and CDR2 ANQGSEA. Written as DNA, the CDR3 is TGCAGCGTGGCGACGGAGGGCTGGGACTTC. The encoded protein is CSVATEGWDF.

V is TRBV13 and J is TRBJ2-2; 8 bases align to TRBD2. The V and J ends lost 6 bases and 3 bases, in that order; junction bases with no gene match: 9. Germline V gives CDR1 PRHDT, CDR2 FYEKMQ (reference sequence). CDR3 length equals 16 residues. CDR3 amino acids: CASRPETSGDTGELFF. The CDR3 DNA follows: TGTGCCAGCAGGCCGGAAACTAGCGGCGACACCGGGGAGCTGTTTTTT.

This sequence joins TRBV29-1 and TRBJ2-7, with 7 bases fitting TRBD2. The junction had 9 bases not matched to a gene; V was cut back by 7 bases and J by 3 bases. Germline CDR1 is SQVTM and CDR2 is ANQGSEA. This CDR3 spans 13 amino acids. For the CDR3, the DNA is TGCAGCGGGGGGTCTAGCGGCCTCTACGAGCAGTACTTC. This translates into CSGGSSGLYEQYF.

The chain links TRBV25-1 to TRBJ2-4, with 7 bases that match TRBD1. CDR1 is MGHDK, CDR2 SYGVNS, per germline. The CDR3 spans 16 residues. V was pared by 4 bases and J by 1 base, with 7 bases of the junction left unmatched. Here the CDR3 reads CASSGRQGDAKNIQYF. DNA for the CDR3: TGTGCCAGCAGTGGGCGACAGGGCGACGCCAAAAACATTCAGTACTTC.

The gene calls are TRBV19 and TRBJ2-3, with TRBD2 as a possible D gene (6 bases). This CDR3 is 19 amino acids long. The V end was cut by 4 bases, the J end by 1 base, with 24 bases between. CDR1 is LNHDA, CDR2 SQIVND, per germline (reference sequence). This chain's CDR3 is CASSTLGRVLAGGTDTQYF. In DNA form, the CDR3 reads TGTGCCAGTAGTACCCTAGGACGCGTACTAGCCGGAGGCACAGATACGCAGTATTTT.

This chain connects TRBV6-5 to TRBJ1-2, with 8 bases identical to TRBD1. Germline CDR1 MNHEY, CDR2 SVGAGI. The CDR3 contains 13 residues. V was pared by 7 bases and J by 8 bases, with 9 bases of the junction left unmatched. The CDR3 loop reads CASKNQGAGGYTF. In DNA, the CDR3 is TGTGCCAGCAAGAACCAGGGGGCGGGAGGCTACACCTTC.

J is TRBJ2-7 and V is TRBV29-1; 9 bases agree with TRBD1. Losses at the gene ends were 5 bases for V and 3 bases for J; bases not matched to a gene: 8. Germline CDR1 is SQVTM and CDR2 is ANQGSEA. This CDR3 spans 14 amino acids. The CDR3 reads CSVILRDRDYEQYF. DNA of the CDR3: TGCAGCGTTATTCTCCGGGACAGGGACTACGAGCAGTACTTC.

The V gene is TRBV5-5, the J gene TRBJ1-4, with TRBD1 matching over 7 bases. V trimming: 3 bases; J trimming: 0 bases; junction bases outside the gene matches: 5. The CDR3 consists of 16 residues. Germline CDR1 reads SGHKS; CDR2 reads YYEKEE (reference sequence). The CDR3 is CASSSDRATTNEKLFF. CDR3 sequence (DNA): TGTGCCAGCAGCTCTGACAGGGCTACAACTAATGAAAAACTGTTTTTT.

The chain carries TRBV5-1 and TRBJ1-5, with 9 positions matching TRBD1. V lost 3 bases to trimming and J lost 1 base; unmatched junction nucleotides: 2. The CDR3 length is 15 residues. The germline gives CDR1 SGHRS, CDR2 YFSETQ. The CDR3 DNA reads TGCGCCAGCAGCTGGGGGACAGGGAGCAATCAGCCCCAGCATTTT. It translates to CASSWGTGSNQPQHF.

V is TRBV5-4 and J is TRBJ2-7, with D possibly matching TRBD2 (7 bases). From germline, CDR1 is SGHNT and CDR2 YYREEE (reference sequence). The CDR3 contains 14 residues. Trimming left V 0 bases short and J 5 bases short, with 12 bases between. The CDR3 DNA is TGTGCCAGCAGCTTGGGAGGGAGGGGGAACGAGCAGTACTTC. Translated, it gives CASSLGGRGNEQYF.

This chain connects TRBV5-1 to TRBJ2-6; a weak D match, TRBD1 (6 bases). V shed 4 bases and J shed 3 bases, with 14 bases lying between them. Germline V gives CDR1 SGHRS, CDR2 YFSETQ. The CDR3 consists of 16 residues. For the CDR3, the DNA is TGCGCCAGCAGCCTTGGACAGCCTCTTGGGGCCAACGTCCTGACTTTC. As protein: CASSLGQPLGANVLTF.

This clone occurred once. The chain recombines TRBV4-1 with TRBJ1-2, with TRBD1 as a possible D gene (6 bases). V lost 0 bases and J 7 bases, leaving 21 bases between the germline ends. The germline V gene has CDR1 MGHRA and CDR2 YSYEKL. This CDR3 has 17 residues. This CDR3 reads CASSQDGSPSRGRGYTF. CDR3 coding DNA: TGCGCCAGCAGCCAAGATGGATCGCCTTCCAGGGGCCGTGGCTACACCTTC.

The rearrangement uses TRBV5-1 and TRBJ1-3; D not resolved. The CDR3 is 17 residues long. Germline V gives CDR1 SGHRS, CDR2 YFSETQ. V lost 0 bases and J lost 0, with 13 bases in between. The CDR3 DNA follows: TGCGCCAGCAGCTTGGCCTTAGACACCAGCTCTGGAAACACCATATATTTT. Translated, it gives CASSLALDTSSGNTIYF. The variable domain in full, with the rest retrieved from reference TRBV5-1 and TRBJ1-3, is KAGVTQTPRYLIKTRGQQVTLSCSPISGHRSVSWYQQTPGQGLQFLFEYFSETQRNKGNFPGRFSGRQFSNSRSEMNVSTLELGDSALYLCASSLALDTSSGNTIYFGEGSWLTVV.

This rearrangement joins TRBV13 to TRBJ1-1; D is undetermined. The germline V and J ends were trimmed by 7 bases and 4 bases, with 16 bases remaining between them. CDR1 and CDR2 (germline): PRHDT, FYEKMQ (reference sequence). There are 14 residues in the CDR3. CDR3 sequence: CASTLDSRSTEAFF. The CDR3 nucleotides read TGTGCCAGCACCCTCGACTCGCGATCCACTGAAGCTTTCTTT.

The V and J genes are TRBV27 and TRBJ1-1; D gene uncertain. Germline V CDR1 and CDR2: MNHEY, SMNVEV (reference sequence). This CDR3 comprises 15 residues. V was pared by 0 bases and J by 0 bases, with 8 bases between. The CDR3 is CASSLSPGMNTEAFF. CDR3 nucleotide sequence: TGTGCCAGCAGTTTATCGCCAGGCATGAACACTGAAGCTTTCTTT.

This sequence joins TRBV30 and TRBJ2-7; 9 nucleotides align to TRBD1. This CDR3 region has 14 residues. CDR1 and CDR2 from the germline V gene are GTSNPN and SVGIG (reference sequence). V lost 8 bases to trimming and J lost 3 bases; unmatched junction nucleotides: 11. CDR3 DNA sequence: TGTGCCGGGGGTTTAGGGACAGGGATCTACGAGCAGTACTTC. This codes for CAGGLGTGIYEQYF.

The chain joins TRBV5-4 to TRBJ2-1; possibly TRBD2 for D (5 bases). The V and J ends lost 4 bases and 9 bases respectively, with 20 bases between them. The CDR3 is made up of 15 amino acids. CDR1 is SGHNT, CDR2 YYREEE, per germline (reference sequence). This chain's CDR3 is CASSPDARGPGEQFF. The CDR3 coding sequence is TGTGCCAGCAGCCCGGACGCACGCGGGCCCGGTGAGCAGTTCTTC.

This chain links TRBV24-1 with TRBJ1-2; D might be TRBD1 (6 bases). The germline gives CDR1 KGHDR, CDR2 SFDVKD. CDR3 size: 12 residues. The germline V and J ends were trimmed by 5 bases and 7 bases, with 10 bases remaining between them. CDR3 protein: CATSGGGRGYTF. The CDR3 DNA sequence: TGTGCCACCAGTGGGGGGGGCCGTGGCTACACCTTC.

This chain joins TRBV7-9 and TRBJ1-2; 10 nucleotides line up with TRBD1. Germline V gives CDR1 SEHNR, CDR2 FQNEAQ (reference sequence). V lost 4 bases to trimming and J lost 4 bases; unmatched junction nucleotides: 15. The CDR3 extends over 18 amino acids. As DNA, the CDR3 is TGTGCCAGCAGCTCATGGAGACAGGGGGCGGTTTTGAGCTATGGCTACACCTTC. Translation gives CASSSWRQGAVLSYGYTF.

The rearrangement uses TRBV2 and TRBJ1-6; no clear D gene. The germline gives CDR1 SNHLY, CDR2 FYNNEI. This CDR3 comprises 11 residues. Trimming removed 3 bases from V and 14 bases from J, with 8 bases in between. As DNA, the CDR3 is TGTGCCAGCAGTGAGTTTCTAACCCTCCACTTT. Translation: CASSEFLTLHF.

This clone has a single count. The chain employs TRBV7-8 and TRBJ2-1; 8 bases fit TRBD2. This CDR3 region has 15 residues. Germline values: CDR1 SGHVS, CDR2 FQNEAQ. J lost 6 bases, V lost 5 bases, and 9 bases had no gene match. CDR3 DNA sequence: TGTGCCAGCAGCCAATGGAGGCTAGCGGGCAATGAGCAGTTCTTC. Protein: CASSQWRLAGNEQFF.

The J gene is TRBJ2-7, the V gene TRBV3-1 (or the pseudogene TRBV3-2), with D possibly being TRBD1 (6 bases). This CDR3 region has 14 residues. V was cut by 3 bases and J by 1 base, with 10 bases left in between. Germline-derived CDR1 and CDR2 are LGHDT and YNNKEL (reference sequence). CDR3: CASSHLGQSYEQYF. The CDR3 coding sequence is TGTGCCAGCAGCCACCTAGGACAGTCCTACGAGCAGTACTTC.

V and J are TRBV18 and TRBJ2-7, with 8 bases fitting TRBD1. Germline CDR1 reads KGHSH; CDR2 reads LQKENI. The CDR3 runs 14 residues. The ends lost 5 bases at V and 4 bases at J; junction bases unmatched: 7. Written as DNA, the CDR3 is TGTGCCAGCTCAGTCGGGACAGGACTTTACGAGCAGTACTTC. Amino acid sequence: CASSVGTGLYEQYF.

In this sample, this clone turned up a few times. The J gene is TRBJ2-2, the V gene TRBV3-1 (or the pseudogene TRBV3-2); 11 bases fit TRBD2. The ends lost 4 bases at V and 2 bases at J; junction bases unmatched: 3. The CDR3 contains 16 residues. The V gene's germline CDR1 is LGHDT and CDR2 YNNKEL (reference sequence). The CDR3: CASSRGTSGNTGELFF. The CDR3 coding sequence is TGTGCCAGCAGCCGTGGGACTAGCGGAAACACCGGGGAGCTGTTTTTT.

This clone was recorded only once. The V gene is TRBV6-2 or TRBV6-3, the J gene TRBJ2-7; a possible D gene is TRBD2 (5 bases). This CDR3 has 13 amino acids. CDR1 and CDR2 (germline): MNHEY, SVGEGT. The V end lost 6 bases, the J end lost 9 bases, and 18 bases lay between the germline ends. The CDR3 loop reads CASSRRQSEGQYF. CDR3 in DNA: TGTGCCAGCAGCCGTCGACAATCAGAGGGGCAGTACTTC.

In this sample, this clone turned up a few times. The chain couples TRBV6-4 to TRBJ2-7; no firm D call. V lost 10 bases and J 2 bases, leaving 21 bases between the germline ends. The CDR3 length is 15 residues. Germline CDR1 reads MRHNA; CDR2 reads SNTAGT. CDR3 residues: CATPSVPVSPYEQYF. CDR3 nucleotides: TGTGCCACCCCGTCGGTTCCGGTTAGCCCCTACGAGCAGTACTTC.

The CDR3: CASSYGLGTKQETQYF. The CDR3 DNA is TGCGCCAGCAGCTACGGGCTCGGGACAAAACAAGAGACCCAGTACTTC. The chain has TRBV5-1 and TRBJ2-5; tentatively, D is TRBD1 (6 bases). There are 16 residues in the CDR3. Germline CDR1 is SGHRS and CDR2 is YFSETQ. V dropped 3 bases and J dropped 2 bases, with 17 bases sitting between them.